This T cell receptor beta chain came from a study of cytomegalovirus exposure and HLA in healthy donors. Study-level points and caveats: Follow-up analysis seemed to connect common viral pathogens with several of the most significant clusters identified.

A note on this clone: The antigen is unknown.

CDR3 length: 13 residues. Germline trimming cut 5 bases from V and 12 bases from J; bases unmatched to any gene: 3. Germline CDR1 is MGHDK and CDR2 is SYGVNS. The PCR employed 60 Vbeta primers together with 13 Jbeta primers. Assay used: immunoSEQ multiplex PCR; TCRdb lists only in-frame clones, some missing. The table records 95,000 to 150,000 clones, 81% of them present only once. J is TRBJ2-1 and V is TRBV25-1, with TRBD2 matching 14 bases. The sample comprised PBMCs. The TCR sequence derives from a man younger than 30 in good health and CMV-seropositive. In nucleotides, the CDR3 is TGTGCCAGCAGTCCGGGACTAGCGGGGGTGCAGTTCTTC. Its translation is CASSPGLAGVQFF.